These 31 T cell receptor beta chains originate from one sample sequenced in a study of tumor-infiltrating lymphocytes in primary liver carcinoma. A constant-region primer primed TCR beta cDNA synthesis from 400 to 550 ng of total RNA. Researchers made the TCR beta libraries by running three nested multiplex PCR rounds with slightly modified ARM-PCR. The first two PCR rounds used TRBV1-TRBV30 forward primers with a C-beta reverse primer, roughly 11 cycles each. From the multiplex PCR reads, TCRdb called clonotypes with MiXCR, one entry per CDR3 protein. The sample shows approximately 340,000 distinct CDR3 sequences, 65% of them seen only once. Blood RNA originated from unsorted whole blood, with germline DNA additionally extracted. Sequencing was carried out using peripheral blood. Source of these receptors: a man aged 35-49 years with primary liver carcinoma and hepatitis B virus infection.

The J gene is TRBJ2-1, the V gene TRBV11-2; D is uncertain. From germline, CDR1 is SGHAT and CDR2 FQNNGV. The CDR3 contains 16 residues. Trimming took off 5 bases at V and 10 bases at J, with 24 bases between the two ends. CDR3: CASSPKWIFGSYEQFF. The CDR3 bases are TGTGCCAGCAGCCCTAAGTGGATCTTTGGCTCCTACGAGCAGTTCTTC.

The CDR3 DNA follows: TGTGCCAGCAAGGACGGTGGGGAGACCCAGTACTTC. Translated, it gives CASKDGGETQYF. The chain links TRBV5-4 to TRBJ2-5, with unresolved D. This CDR3 region has 12 residues. Deletions cut 6 bases from V and 5 bases from J, with 11 bases between. Germline V lookup: CDR1 SGHNT, CDR2 YYREEE (reference sequence).

For this clonotype: Likely a read error: the CDR3 ends without its conserved phenylalanine or tryptophan. V gene TRBV14 combines with J gene TRBJ2-5, with D maybe TRBD1 (6 bases). The CDR3 length is 15 residues. Germline V CDR1 and CDR2: SGHDN, FVKESK. The V gene lost 0 bases and the J gene lost 5 bases, with 13 bases spanning the gap. CDR3 in amino acids: CASSQEQGNWETQYL. The CDR3 nucleotides read TGTGCCAGCAGCCAAGAGCAGGGGAATTGGGAGACCCAGTACTTG.

The V gene is TRBV11-2, the J gene TRBJ2-1; D gene uncertain. V shed 5 bases and J shed 14 bases, with 13 bases lying between them. This CDR3 comprises 11 residues. CDR1 is SGHAT, CDR2 FQNNGV, per germline. For the CDR3, the DNA is TGTGCCAGCAGCCCTGACGTAGAGAAGTTCTTC. Amino acid sequence: CASSPDVEKFF.

In its sample, this clonotype was seen many times. V gene TRBV6-5 combines with J gene TRBJ2-2; D is uncertain. Deletions cut 6 bases from V and 2 bases from J, with 16 bases between. The CDR3 extends over 16 amino acids. CDR1 MNHEY and CDR2 SVGAGI come from the germline V gene. The CDR3 region is CASSYRPNHNTGELFF. CDR3 DNA sequence: TGTGCCAGCAGCTATAGACCGAACCATAACACCGGGGAGCTGTTTTTT.

As for this clonotype: One end of the junction fails to match germline, which may point to a read error. V gene TRBV4-3 combines with J gene TRBJ1-5, with D perhaps TRBD1 (5 bases). This CDR3 contains 13 residues. Germline V gene data show CDR1 as LGHNA and CDR2 as YSLEER. The CDR3: CVSSQGVHQSQHF. CDR3 DNA sequence: TGCGTCAGCAGCCAAGGGGTTCATCAGTCCCAGCATTTT.

The sample holds a few counts of this clonotype. This chain joins TRBV5-4 and TRBJ1-2; 7 bases are shared with TRBD1. Germline V gene sequence: CDR1 SGHNT, CDR2 YYREEE (reference sequence). This CDR3 is built from 15 residues. The V segment lost 1 base and the J segment 5 bases; nucleotides outside the gene matches: 8. CDR3 bases: TGTGCCAGCAGCTTGCGACAGGGCCCTGGTTATGGCTACACCTTC. Translating it yields CASSLRQGPGYGYTF.

Worth noting for this clonotype: A read error may be the cause here, since a much bigger clone is one base away. The chain recombines TRBV6-2 or TRBV6-3 with TRBJ1-2; a weak D match, TRBD1 (5 bases). Germline CDR1 reads MNHEY; CDR2 reads SVGEGT. The CDR3 has 15 residues. V was trimmed by 4 bases and J by 7 bases, leaving 19 bases between them. CDR3 bases: TGTGCCAGCAGTTCGTTCCGGGGCCGAACGGGTGGCTACACCTTC. Its protein is CASSSFRGRTGGYTF.

A note on this clonotype: Its ends do not fully match the called genes, so a read error is possible. This chain links TRBV11-2 with TRBJ2-7; D gene unclear. Germline lookup yields CDR1 SGHAT and CDR2 FQNNGV. The CDR3 runs to 12 residues. The CDR3: CASSLSVGEEYF. The CDR3 bases are TGTGCCAGCAGCTTGTCTGTTGGCGAGGAGTACTTC.

This clonotype showed up many times. The gene calls are TRBV4-1 and TRBJ2-3, with no clear D. Germline V gene lookup returns CDR1 MGHRA and CDR2 YSYEKL. V was shortened by 1 base and J by 7 bases, with 3 bases between the two germline ends. The CDR3 runs 11 residues. The CDR3 is CASSQGYTQYF. Written as DNA, the CDR3 is TGCGCCAGCAGCCAAGGGTATACGCAGTATTTT.

As for this clonotype: A clone one base away is much larger, so this may be a read error. The gene calls are TRBV29-1 and TRBJ1-2; D uncertain. CDR1 is SQVTM, CDR2 ANQGSEA, per germline. Deletions cut 7 bases from V and 1 base from J, with 7 bases between. The CDR3 runs to 11 residues. For the CDR3, the DNA is TGCAGCGCTTTTGGTAACTATGGCTACACCTTC. The encoded protein is CSAFGNYGYTF.

Note on this clonotype: The CDR3 does not end in the conserved phenylalanine or tryptophan, so this is likely a read error. V is TRBV11-2 and J is TRBJ2-7; 7 bases align to TRBD1. The germline CDR1 and CDR2 sequences are SGHAT and FQNNGV. This CDR3 is built from 15 residues. The chain's CDR3 is CASRRTGGPFYEQYS. CDR3 nucleotide sequence: TGTGCTAGCCGCAGGACAGGCGGTCCCTTCTACGAGCAGTACTCC.

With regard to this clonotype: A much larger clone lies one base from this, so it may be a read error. The V and J genes are TRBV4-3 and TRBJ2-7; D may match TRBD1 or TRBD2 (5 bases each). V was trimmed by 0 bases and J by 0 bases, leaving 12 bases between them. This CDR3 has 16 amino acids. The V gene's germline CDR1 is LGHNA and CDR2 YSLEER. The CDR3: CASSQDLIGTSYEQYF. As DNA, the CDR3 is TGCGCCAGCAGCCAAGATCTAATAGGGACCTCCTACGAGCAGTACTTC.

As regards this clonotype: Without the conserved terminal phenylalanine or tryptophan, this CDR3 likely stems from a read error. The chain is built from TRBV29-1 and TRBJ2-5; the match to TRBD1 covers 7 bases. This CDR3 is 13 amino acids long. Germline lookup yields CDR1 SQVTM and CDR2 ANQGSEA. Trimming cost V 4 bases and J 2 bases; bases outside gene matches: 4. In DNA form, the CDR3 reads TGCAGCGTTGCCAGACAGGGACAAGAGACCCAGTACTCC. This gives the protein CSVARQGQETQYS.

As concerns this clonotype: It may be a read error: a sequence one base away is much more abundant. The chain carries TRBV4-1 and TRBJ2-7, with TRBD2 identical over 9 bases. From germline, CDR1 is MGHRA and CDR2 YSYEKL. CDR3 length equals 15 residues. The CDR3 coding sequence is TGCGCCAGAAGCCCCTTTAGCGGGAGCTCCTACGAGCAGTACTTC. Amino acid sequence: CARSPFSGSSYEQYF.

The gene calls are TRBV11-2 and TRBJ2-7; no firm D call. Per the germline V gene, CDR1 is SGHAT and CDR2 is FQNNGV. The CDR3 extends over 13 amino acids. Trimming pared 5 bases from V and 5 bases from J, leaving 13 bases between. The CDR3 DNA reads TGTGCCAGCAGCCTTACGGATACCCACGAGCAGTACTTC. It yields the protein CASSLTDTHEQYF.

The table lists this clonotype with a few counts. This sequence joins TRBV5-6 and TRBJ2-1; D is unclear. Germline CDR1 and CDR2: SGHDT and YYEEEE. The CDR3 is 15 residues long. Between the trimmed V and J ends, which lost 7 bases and 10 bases, there was a span of 24 bases. Here the CDR3 reads CASSRSDTQGWEQFF. CDR3 DNA sequence: TGTGCCAGCTCCAGGTCCGACACTCAAGGGTGGGAGCAGTTCTTC.

This chain links TRBV11-2 with TRBJ2-2; possibly TRBD2 for D (5 bases). The CDR3 sequence is 17 residues long. Looked up from germline, CDR1 is SGHAT and CDR2 is FQNNGV. V lost 5 bases, J lost 4 bases, and 20 bases lay in between. CDR3 DNA: TGTGCCAGCAGCCAAGAGATAGCGAGGAAGGGCACCGGGGAGCTGTTTTTT. It encodes CASSQEIARKGTGELFF.

The chain uses TRBV5-4 and TRBJ2-1, with 9 positions matching TRBD1. CDR1 is SGHNT and CDR2 is YYREEE in the germline V gene (reference sequence). This CDR3 is built from 15 residues. The V gene end was trimmed by 5 bases and the J gene end by 10 bases; junction bases not matched to a gene: 13. CDR3 in amino acids: CASRLPGQGYGEQFF. In DNA, the CDR3 is TGTGCCAGCAGGTTGCCGGGACAGGGATATGGGGAGCAGTTCTTC.

Details on this clonotype: A junction end diverges from the germline sequence, so it may reflect a read error. The gene calls are TRBV10-3 and TRBJ2-7; D not certain. Germline CDR1 ENHRY, CDR2 SYGVKD. This CDR3 is built from 15 residues. The CDR3 sequence: CAISESNTSRYEQYF. In DNA form, the CDR3 reads TGTGCCATCAGTGAGTCCAACACCTCCCGCTACGAACAGTACTTC.

The chain employs TRBV12-3 or TRBV12-4 and TRBJ2-1; the match to TRBD2 covers 13 bases. V lost 5 bases, J lost 6 bases, and 4 bases stayed unmatched. The CDR3 has 15 residues. In DNA, the CDR3 is TGTGCCAGCAGTCCGGGACTAGCGGGATGCAATGAGCAGTTCTTC. Protein: CASSPGLAGCNEQFF.

Regarding this clonotype: A clone one base away is much larger, so this may be a read error. V is TRBV6-1 and J is TRBJ1-5; unclear D gene. Germline CDR1 MNHNS, CDR2 SASEGT. This CDR3 spans 12 amino acids. The CDR3 here is CTSRPLNQPQHF. The CDR3 DNA follows: TGTACCAGCAGGCCACTCAATCAGCCCCAGCATTTT.

V gene TRBV11-2 combines with J gene TRBJ1-1; D is uncertain. The CDR3 contains 14 residues. Germline V CDR1 and CDR2: SGHAT, FQNNGV. V was pared by 6 bases and J by 4 bases, with 15 bases between. The CDR3 here is CASSATRASTEAFF. CDR3 nucleotides: TGTGCCAGCAGTGCGACAAGGGCTTCCACTGAAGCTTTCTTT.

The chain joins TRBV10-3 to TRBJ2-1; no clear D. Germline V lookup: CDR1 ENHRY, CDR2 SYGVKD. V was shortened by 2 bases and J by 13 bases, with 12 bases between the two germline ends. There are 12 residues in the CDR3. The CDR3 region is CAISEATWVQFF. The CDR3 DNA reads TGTGCCATCAGTGAGGCGACATGGGTCCAGTTCTTC.

This clonotype was recorded at least ten times. The rearrangement links TRBV4-1 to TRBJ1-5; D is possibly TRBD1 (5 bases). Germline CDR1 reads MGHRA; CDR2 reads YSYEKL. V gave up 0 bases and J gave up 0 bases, with 6 bases separating them. The CDR3 contains 15 residues. The CDR3 nucleotides are TGCGCCAGCAGCCAAGAGGGACTTAGCAATCAGCCCCAGCATTTT. Amino acids: CASSQEGLSNQPQHF.

The rearrangement uses TRBV6-5 and TRBJ2-4; D is uncertain. The CDR3 loop spans 11 amino acids. The germline CDR1 and CDR2 sequences are MNHEY and SVGAGI. V was clipped by 5 bases and J by 8 bases, with 7 bases between them. DNA for the CDR3: TGTGCCAGCAGTCGAGAAGACATTCAGTACTTC. This codes for CASSREDIQYF.

Points on this clonotype: A much larger clone differs by one base, so this may be a read error. The chain couples TRBV6-2 or TRBV6-3 to TRBJ2-1, with TRBD2 as a possible D gene (5 bases). This CDR3 is 12 amino acids long. CDR1 is MNHEY and CDR2 is SVGEGT in the germline V gene. DNA of the CDR3: TGTGCCTGCAGAGGGCCCTCCCGTGAGCAGTTCTTC. Protein sequence: CACRGPSREQFF.

On this clonotype itself: The CDR3 ends on some other residue instead of the conserved phenylalanine or tryptophan, so this is likely a read error. CDR3 protein: CVSSLMDSLSGNTIYL. CDR3 DNA sequence: TGTGTCAGCAGCCTTATGGACAGTCTCTCTGGAAACACCATATATCTT. This rearrangement joins TRBV11-2 to TRBJ1-3; D is perhaps TRBD1 (6 bases). Looked up from germline, CDR1 is SGHAT and CDR2 is FQNNGV. The CDR3 sequence is 16 residues long.

About this clonotype: One end of the junction is discordant with germline, which a read error may explain. The genes are TRBV6-6 and TRBJ1-2, with no clear D. The CDR3 length is 14 residues. Germline V gene data show CDR1 as MNHNY and CDR2 as SVGAGI (reference sequence). The CDR3 spells CASGYIESVRAATF. The CDR3 DNA reads TGTGCCAGCGGTTACATTGAATCTGTGAGGGCTGCAACCTTC.

Worth noting for this clonotype: The missing conserved phenylalanine or tryptophan at the end of this CDR3 makes a read error likely. The rearrangement joins TRBV11-1 to TRBJ2-2; D is uncertain. Germline lookup yields CDR1 SGHAT and CDR2 FQDESV (reference sequence). The CDR3 has 14 residues. The CDR3 DNA reads TGTGCCACCAAGGAACCCTGGGATACCGGAGAGCTGTTTTAT. This encodes CATKEPWDTGELFY.

As to this clonotype: This CDR3 is missing its conserved last phenylalanine or tryptophan, likely due to a read error. The CDR3 sequence: CASTPDRILGGDKFWDYEQYS. The CDR3 DNA reads TGTGCCAGCACCCCAGACAGGATACTAGGGGGAGATAAGTTCTGGGACTACGAGCAGTACTCC. This sequence joins TRBV11-2 and TRBJ2-7; TRBD1 might be the D (6 bases). The V end lost 7 bases, the J end lost 3 bases, and 37 bases lay between the germline ends. The length of the CDR3 is 21 residues. Germline values: CDR1 SGHAT, CDR2 FQNNGV.